This record covers a single T cell receptor beta chain. Its antigen remains undetermined. No quality values exist for individual bases; no much larger clone is one base distant. The data derive from a study of OX40 agonist ivuxolimab in advanced cancers. For the wider study: The costimulatory receptor OX40 (CD134) was targeted by ivuxolimab, a fully human IgG2 agonistic monoclonal antibody. Of the approximately 53 patients in dose escalation, about 20 had hepatocellular carcinoma, roughly 15 had melanoma, 9 had renal cell carcinoma and 9 had head and neck cancer. The purpose of peripheral TCRbeta sequencing was to test whether ivuxolimab changed TCR sequence diversity and led to clonal T-cell expansion. Intravenous ivuxolimab was administered to patients every 2 weeks at six dose levels: 0.01, 0.1, 0.3, 1.5, 3 and 10 mg/kg. Patients were allowed to have had prior anti-PD-1, anti-PD-L1 or anti-CTLA-4 therapy, and 40% to 45% of the dose-escalation patients had been treated with checkpoint inhibitors. Partial responses occurred in three dose-escalation patients: two with cutaneous melanoma and one with hepatocellular carcinoma. The paper describes the monotherapy dose-escalation part (N of about 52 patients) of the phase I trial of ivuxolimab. In the dose-escalation cohort, 82.7% of patients were male, and the mean age was around 60 years, with a range of about 23 to 85.

The CDR3 sequence holds 14 residues, the cysteine and phenylalanine included. Only CDR3 DNA is held: 42 bases, read in frame from base 1. A distance of 13 bases separates the germline ends of V and J, which lose 6 bases and 1 base respectively. CDR1 and CDR2 were assigned from the germline V gene as MDHEN and SYDVKM. Broad study findings and their caveats: At doses of 0.1 to 3.0 mg/kg, clonal expansion of both CD4+ and CD8+ T cells in blood was seen between baseline and week 6. In partial responders in the 0.1-3.0 mg/kg groups, normalized peripheral clonal expansion was found to be among the lowest, especially among CD8+ T cells. Low levels of normalized T-cell clonal expansion were also seen in some patients who did not respond. After ivuxolimab, more expanded clones were found on average in CD8+ T cells than in CD4+ T cells. The antigen specificity of the clonally expanded peripheral T cells was not determined.

The trial excluded patients who had a history of autoimmune disease or were on systemic immunosuppression. Peripheral blood for TCR sequencing was drawn from every dose cohort at baseline, at cycle 4 day 1 and at cycle 7 day 1. Samples came from an open-label, multicenter, first-in-human phase I dose-escalation trial of ivuxolimab. Adults with locally advanced or metastatic head and neck squamous cell, hepatocellular, melanoma or renal cell carcinoma were enrolled in the trial. Before TCR sequencing, CD4+ T cells and CD8+ T cells were sorted from peripheral blood as separate populations. Genomic DNA was isolated from the sorted cells so that the TCRbeta CDR3 region could be sequenced. The immunoSEQ Assay was used to sequence the TCRbeta CDR3 regions. TCRdb limited this immuneACCESS table to in-frame rearrangements with V and J called. A share of clones is missing; checked studies link under half to unresolved V genes, and the rest is unexplained. The sample table holds 35,000 to 40,000 clones, of which around four fifths were seen once. Together, the top ten hold 20% to 25% of the sample.

The sample here was CD4+ or CD8+ T cells sorted from blood, taken in a trial of the OX40 agonist ivuxolimab. This receptor was obtained from an adult with an advanced solid tumor such as melanoma, head and neck, liver or kidney cancer. The chain is assembled from TRBV28 and TRBJ2-7; 6 matching bases give a weak D call of TRBD2. The CDR3 is CASSRSGVSYEQYF. The sequence in DNA is TGTGCCAGCAGCCGATCGGGGGTGTCCTACGAGCAGTACTTC.